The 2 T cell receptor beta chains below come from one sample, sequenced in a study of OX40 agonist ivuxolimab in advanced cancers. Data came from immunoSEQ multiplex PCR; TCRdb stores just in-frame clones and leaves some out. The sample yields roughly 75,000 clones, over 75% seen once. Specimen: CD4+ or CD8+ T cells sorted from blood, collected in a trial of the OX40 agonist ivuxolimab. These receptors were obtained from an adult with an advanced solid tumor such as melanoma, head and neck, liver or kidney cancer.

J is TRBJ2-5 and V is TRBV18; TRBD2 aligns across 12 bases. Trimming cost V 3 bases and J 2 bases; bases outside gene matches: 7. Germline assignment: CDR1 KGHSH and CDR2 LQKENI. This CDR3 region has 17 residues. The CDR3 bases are TGTGCCAGCTCACCTCTCCCCGGACTAGCGGGGCAAGAGACCCAGTACTTC. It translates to CASSPLPGLAGQETQYF. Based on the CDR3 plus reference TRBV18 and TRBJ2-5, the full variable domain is NAGVMQNPRHLVRRRGQEARLRCSPMKGHSHVYWYRQLPEEGLKFMVYLQKENIIDESGMPKERFSAEFPKEGPSILRIQQVVRGDSAAYFCASSPLPGLAGQETQYFGPGTRLLVL.

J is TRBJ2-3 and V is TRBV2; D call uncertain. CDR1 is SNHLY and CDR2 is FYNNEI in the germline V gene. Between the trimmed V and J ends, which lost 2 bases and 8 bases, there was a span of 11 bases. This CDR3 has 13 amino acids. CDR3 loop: CASSEFGSGTQYF. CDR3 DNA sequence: TGTGCCAGCAGTGAATTTGGGTCAGGTACGCAGTATTTT. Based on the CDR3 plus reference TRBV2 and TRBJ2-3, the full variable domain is EPEVTQTPSHQVTQMGQEVILRCVPISNHLYFYWYRQILGQKVEFLVSFYNNEISEKSEIFDDQFSVERPDGSNFTLKIRSTKLEDSAMYFCASSEFGSGTQYFGPGTRLTVL.